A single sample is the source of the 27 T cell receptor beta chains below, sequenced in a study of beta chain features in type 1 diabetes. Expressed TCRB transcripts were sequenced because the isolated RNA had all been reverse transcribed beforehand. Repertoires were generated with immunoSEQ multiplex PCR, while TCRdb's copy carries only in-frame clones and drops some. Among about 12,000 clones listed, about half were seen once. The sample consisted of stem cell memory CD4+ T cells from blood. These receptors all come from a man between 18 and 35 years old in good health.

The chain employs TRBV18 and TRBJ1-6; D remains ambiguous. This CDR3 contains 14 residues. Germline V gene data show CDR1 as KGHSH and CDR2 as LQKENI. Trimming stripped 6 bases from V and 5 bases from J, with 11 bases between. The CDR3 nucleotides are TGTGCCAGCTCTCCTGTCCAGGATAATTCACCCCTCCACTTT. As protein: CASSPVQDNSPLHF.

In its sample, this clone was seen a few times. The CDR3 is CASSFLDRGSTEAFF. The CDR3 bases are TGTGCCAGCAGCTTCCTGGACAGGGGGAGCACTGAAGCTTTCTTT. The genes are TRBV7-8 and TRBJ1-1; 10 bases match TRBD1. This CDR3 contains 15 residues. Looked up from germline, CDR1 is SGHVS and CDR2 is FQNEAQ. The junction had 5 bases not matched to a gene; V was cut back by 3 bases and J by 4 bases.

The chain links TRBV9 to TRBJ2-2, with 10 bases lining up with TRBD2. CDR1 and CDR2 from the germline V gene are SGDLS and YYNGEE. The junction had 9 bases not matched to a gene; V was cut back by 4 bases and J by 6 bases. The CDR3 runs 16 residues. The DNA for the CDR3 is TGTGCCAGCAGCCAGCCGGGACTAGCGACTGCCGGGGAGCTGTTTTTT. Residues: CASSQPGLATAGELFF.

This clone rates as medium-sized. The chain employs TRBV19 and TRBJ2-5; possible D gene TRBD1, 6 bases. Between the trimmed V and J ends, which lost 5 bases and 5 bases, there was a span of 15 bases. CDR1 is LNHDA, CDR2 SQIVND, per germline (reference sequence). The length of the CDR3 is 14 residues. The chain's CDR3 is CASSAGTSSETQYF. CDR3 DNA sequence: TGTGCCAGTAGTGCCGGGACATCCTCCGAGACCCAGTACTTC.

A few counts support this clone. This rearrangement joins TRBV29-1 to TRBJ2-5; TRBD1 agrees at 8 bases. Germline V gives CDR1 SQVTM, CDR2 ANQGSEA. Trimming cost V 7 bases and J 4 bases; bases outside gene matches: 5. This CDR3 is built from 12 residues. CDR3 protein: CSARQGTETQYF. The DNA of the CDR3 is TGCAGCGCCCGACAGGGGACAGAGACCCAGTACTTC.

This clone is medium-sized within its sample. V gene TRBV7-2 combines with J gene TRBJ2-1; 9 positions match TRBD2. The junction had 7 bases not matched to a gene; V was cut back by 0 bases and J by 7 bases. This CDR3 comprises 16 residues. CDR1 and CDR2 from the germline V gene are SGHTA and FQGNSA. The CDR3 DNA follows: TGTGCCAGCAGCTTAGCCGGCGGGGGGGCCAATAATGAGCAGTTCTTC. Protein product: CASSLAGGGANNEQFF.

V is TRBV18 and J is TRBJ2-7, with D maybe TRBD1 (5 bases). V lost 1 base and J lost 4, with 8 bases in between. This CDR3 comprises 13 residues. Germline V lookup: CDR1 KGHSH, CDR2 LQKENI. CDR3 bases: TGTGCCAGCTCACCACAGGGGAAGTACGAGCAGTACTTC. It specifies CASSPQGKYEQYF.

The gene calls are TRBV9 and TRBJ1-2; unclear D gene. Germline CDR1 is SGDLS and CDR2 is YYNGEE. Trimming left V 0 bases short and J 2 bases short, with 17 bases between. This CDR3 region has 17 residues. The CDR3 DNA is TGTGCCAGCAGCGTAGAGGAACTGGGCAGGCCCAACTATGGCTACACCTTC. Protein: CASSVEELGRPNYGYTF.

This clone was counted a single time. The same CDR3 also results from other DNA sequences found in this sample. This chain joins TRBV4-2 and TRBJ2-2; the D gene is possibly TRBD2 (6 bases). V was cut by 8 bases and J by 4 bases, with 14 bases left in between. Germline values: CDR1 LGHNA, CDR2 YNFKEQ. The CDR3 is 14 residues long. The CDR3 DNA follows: TGTGCCAGCGGGGGGACGGGTGCCACCGGGGAGCTGTTTTTT. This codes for CASGGTGATGELFF.

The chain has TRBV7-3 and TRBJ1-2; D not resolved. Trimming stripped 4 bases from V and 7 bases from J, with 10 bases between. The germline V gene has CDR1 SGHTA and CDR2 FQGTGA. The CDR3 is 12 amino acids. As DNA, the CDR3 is TGTGCCAGCAGCTCGTCCCCCGGTGGCTACACCTTC. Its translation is CASSSSPGGYTF.

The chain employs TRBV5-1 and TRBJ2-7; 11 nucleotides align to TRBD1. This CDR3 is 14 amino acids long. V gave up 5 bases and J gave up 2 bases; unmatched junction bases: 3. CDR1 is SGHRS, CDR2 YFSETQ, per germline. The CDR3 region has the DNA TGCGCCAGCAGACCGGGACAGGGGGCCTACGAGCAGTACTTC. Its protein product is CASRPGQGAYEQYF.

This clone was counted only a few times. CDR3 sequence: CASSSTGAGNYGYTF. The CDR3 DNA reads TGTGCCAGCAGCTCGACAGGGGCGGGAAACTATGGCTACACCTTC. The chain recombines TRBV9 with TRBJ1-2; TRBD1 agrees at 8 bases. J gave up 2 bases and V 4 bases, and 7 bases lay outside the gene matches. Germline V lookup: CDR1 SGDLS, CDR2 YYNGEE. The CDR3 has 15 amino acids.

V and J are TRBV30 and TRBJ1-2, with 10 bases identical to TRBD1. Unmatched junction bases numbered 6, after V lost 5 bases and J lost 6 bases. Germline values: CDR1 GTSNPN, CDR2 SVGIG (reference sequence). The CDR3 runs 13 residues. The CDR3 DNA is TGTGCCTGGGGTGACAGGGGGCGCAATGGCTACACCTTC. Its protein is CAWGDRGRNGYTF.

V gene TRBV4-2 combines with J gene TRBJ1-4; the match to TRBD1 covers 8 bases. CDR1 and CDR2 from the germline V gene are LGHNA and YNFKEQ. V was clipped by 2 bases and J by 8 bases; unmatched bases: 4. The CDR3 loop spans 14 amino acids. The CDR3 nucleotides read TGTGCCAGCAGCCAAAGGGACAGGCCCGAAAAACTGTTTTTT. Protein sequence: CASSQRDRPEKLFF.

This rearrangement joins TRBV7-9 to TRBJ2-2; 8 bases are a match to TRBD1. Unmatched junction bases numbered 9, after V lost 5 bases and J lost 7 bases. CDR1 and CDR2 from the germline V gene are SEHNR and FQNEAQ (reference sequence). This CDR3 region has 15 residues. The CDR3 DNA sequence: TGTGCCAGCAGCCTCGGACAGGGTGAGAGCGGGGAGCTGTTTTTT. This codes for CASSLGQGESGELFF. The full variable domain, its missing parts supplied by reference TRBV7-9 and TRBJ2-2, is DTGVSQNPRHKITKRGQNVTFRCDPISEHNRLYWYRQTLGQGPEFLTYFQNEAQLEKSRLLSDRFSAERPKGSFSTLEIQRTEQGDSAMYLCASSLGQGESGELFFGEGSRLTVL.

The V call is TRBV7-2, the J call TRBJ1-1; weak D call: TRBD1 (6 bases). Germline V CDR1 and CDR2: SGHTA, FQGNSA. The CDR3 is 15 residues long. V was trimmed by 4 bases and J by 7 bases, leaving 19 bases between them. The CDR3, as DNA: TGTGCCAGCAGCTCGTTTACGGGGGGCGCGGTTGAAGCTTTCTTT. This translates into CASSSFTGGAVEAFF.

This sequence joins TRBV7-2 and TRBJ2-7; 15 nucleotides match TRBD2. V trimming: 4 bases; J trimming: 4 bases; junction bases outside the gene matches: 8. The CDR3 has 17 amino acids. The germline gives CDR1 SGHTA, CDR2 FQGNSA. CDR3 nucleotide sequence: TGTGCCAGCAGCTCCCGGACTAGCGGGGGGGCCTTTTACGAGCAGTACTTC. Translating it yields CASSSRTSGGAFYEQYF.

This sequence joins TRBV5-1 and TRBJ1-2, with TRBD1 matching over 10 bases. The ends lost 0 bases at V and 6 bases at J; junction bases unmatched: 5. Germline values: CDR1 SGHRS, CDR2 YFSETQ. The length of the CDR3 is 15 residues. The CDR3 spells CASSLAGTGEDGYTF. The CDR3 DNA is TGCGCCAGCAGCTTGGCCGGGACAGGGGAAGATGGCTACACCTTC.

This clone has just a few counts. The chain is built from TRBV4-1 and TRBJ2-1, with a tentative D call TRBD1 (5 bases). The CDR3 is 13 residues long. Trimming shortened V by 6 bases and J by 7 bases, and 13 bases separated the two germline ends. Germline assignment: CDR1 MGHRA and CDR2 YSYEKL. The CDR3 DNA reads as TGCGCCAGCAGTCGACAGTTGGGGAATGAGCAGTTCTTC. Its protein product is CASSRQLGNEQFF.

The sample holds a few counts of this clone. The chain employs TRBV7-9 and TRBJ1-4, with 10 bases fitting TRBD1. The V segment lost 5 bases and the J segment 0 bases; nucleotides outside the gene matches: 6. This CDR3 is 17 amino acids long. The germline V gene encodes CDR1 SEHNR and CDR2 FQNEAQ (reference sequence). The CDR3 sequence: CASSQGQGIATNEKLFF. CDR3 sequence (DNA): TGTGCCAGCAGCCAGGGACAGGGGATTGCAACTAATGAAAAACTGTTTTTT.

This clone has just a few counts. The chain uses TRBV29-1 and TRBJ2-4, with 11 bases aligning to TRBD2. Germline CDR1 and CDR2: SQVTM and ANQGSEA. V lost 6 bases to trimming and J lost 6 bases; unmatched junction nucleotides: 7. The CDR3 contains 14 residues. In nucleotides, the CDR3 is TGCAGCGTCGGCTCGGGACTAGCGGTAAACATTCAGTACTTC. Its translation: CSVGSGLAVNIQYF.

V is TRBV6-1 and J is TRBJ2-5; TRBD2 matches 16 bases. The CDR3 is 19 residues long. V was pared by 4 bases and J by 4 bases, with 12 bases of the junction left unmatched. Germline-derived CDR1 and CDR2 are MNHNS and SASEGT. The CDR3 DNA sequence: TGTGCCAGCAGTGCGGGACTAGCGGGGGGGCGGGGATTAGGAGAGACCCAGTACTTC. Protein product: CASSAGLAGGRGLGETQYF.

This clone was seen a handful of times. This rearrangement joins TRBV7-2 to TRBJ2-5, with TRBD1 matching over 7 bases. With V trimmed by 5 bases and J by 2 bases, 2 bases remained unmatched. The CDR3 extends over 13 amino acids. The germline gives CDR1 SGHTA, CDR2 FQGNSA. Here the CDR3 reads CASSPDRQETQYF. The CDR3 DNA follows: TGTGCCAGCAGCCCGGACAGGCAAGAGACCCAGTACTTC.

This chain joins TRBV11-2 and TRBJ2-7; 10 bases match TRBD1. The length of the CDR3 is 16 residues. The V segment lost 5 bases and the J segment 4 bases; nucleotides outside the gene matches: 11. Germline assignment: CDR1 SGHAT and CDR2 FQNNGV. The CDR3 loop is CASSEARQGARYEQYF. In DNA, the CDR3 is TGTGCCAGCAGCGAGGCAAGACAGGGGGCCCGGTACGAGCAGTACTTC.

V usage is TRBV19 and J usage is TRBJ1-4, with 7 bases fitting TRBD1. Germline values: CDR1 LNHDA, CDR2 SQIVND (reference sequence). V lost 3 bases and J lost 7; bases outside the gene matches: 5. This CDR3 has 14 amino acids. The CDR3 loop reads CASSIPSGGEKLFF. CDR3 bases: TGTGCCAGTAGTATCCCATCAGGGGGTGAAAAACTGTTTTTT.

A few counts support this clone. The CDR3 DNA is TGCGCCAGCAGCGGGGGGGAAAACATTCAGTACTTC. This gives the protein CASSGGENIQYF. V usage is TRBV10-1 and J usage is TRBJ2-4; 8 bases fit TRBD2. V was pared by 6 bases and J by 5 bases, with 0 bases of the junction left unmatched. Germline V CDR1 and CDR2: WNHNN, SYGVQD (reference sequence). The CDR3 is 12 amino acids.

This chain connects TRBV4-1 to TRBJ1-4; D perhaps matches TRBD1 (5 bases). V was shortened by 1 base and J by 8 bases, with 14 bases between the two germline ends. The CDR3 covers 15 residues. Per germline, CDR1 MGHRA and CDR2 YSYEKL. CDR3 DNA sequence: TGCGCCAGCAGCCAAGGTACAGGAGTGGTAGAAAAACTGTTTTTT. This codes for CASSQGTGVVEKLFF.